One and the same sample provided the 9 T cell receptor beta chains below, sequenced in a study of blood T cell repertoires in COVID-19. Assay used: immunoSEQ multiplex PCR; TCRdb lists only in-frame clones, some missing. Of 250,000 to 350,000 clones in the sample, 75% to 90% are singletons; the top ten hold about 12%. The sequenced sample was peripheral blood. Receptor source: a woman in her sixties or seventies with acute or convalescent COVID-19.

This clone was seen a single time. This chain links TRBV30 with TRBJ2-1; D not certain. This CDR3 is built from 11 residues. Germline loops: CDR1 GTSNPN, CDR2 SVGIG (reference sequence). The germline V and J ends were trimmed by 0 bases and 7 bases, with 4 bases remaining between them. The CDR3: CAWSVLNEQFF. In nucleotides, the CDR3 is TGTGCCTGGAGTGTACTGAATGAGCAGTTCTTC.

This clone has a single count. The chain joins TRBV27 to TRBJ2-1; 15 bases map to TRBD2. The CDR3 consists of 16 residues. The V segment lost 5 bases and the J segment 10 bases; nucleotides outside the gene matches: 9. Germline-derived CDR1 and CDR2 are MNHEY and SMNVEV (reference sequence). The CDR3 DNA reads as TGTGCCAGCAGTCCACGGACTAGCGGGAGGGATTTAGAGCAGTTCTTC. Protein sequence: CASSPRTSGRDLEQFF.

V usage is TRBV29-1 and J usage is TRBJ2-7, with TRBD1 matching 7 bases. CDR1 and CDR2 from the germline V gene are SQVTM and ANQGSEA. The CDR3 is 14 amino acids. Trimming took 7 bases from V and 0 from J; bases not matched to a gene: 9. CDR3 nucleotide sequence: TGCAGCGCTATTACAGGGGACGGCTCCTACGAGCAGTACTTC. It is translated as CSAITGDGSYEQYF.

The chain employs TRBV6-2 or TRBV6-3 and TRBJ2-1, with D tentatively TRBD2 (7 bases). The CDR3 covers 15 residues. Per the germline V gene, CDR1 is MNHEY and CDR2 is SVGEGT. V was pared by 3 bases and J by 7 bases, with 16 bases between. CDR3 protein: CASSYLAVGGNEQFF. The CDR3 coding sequence is TGTGCCAGCAGTTATCTAGCGGTAGGGGGGAATGAGCAGTTCTTC.

The gene calls are TRBV2 and TRBJ2-2; the match to TRBD1 covers 9 bases. CDR1 is SNHLY, CDR2 FYNNEI, per germline. V trimming: 5 bases; J trimming: 6 bases; junction bases outside the gene matches: 7. The CDR3 covers 15 residues. The CDR3 is CASSSEQGAPGELFF. CDR3 nucleotides: TGTGCCAGCAGTTCTGAACAGGGGGCCCCCGGGGAGCTGTTTTTT.

The V and J genes are TRBV10-3 and TRBJ2-7, with TRBD1 matching 11 bases. The V and J ends lost 3 bases and 4 bases, in that order; junction bases with no gene match: 5. The CDR3 is 15 residues long. Per germline, CDR1 ENHRY and CDR2 SYGVKD. CDR3 protein: CAISDPDRGPYEQYF. CDR3 sequence (DNA): TGTGCCATCAGTGACCCGGACAGGGGGCCATACGAGCAGTACTTC.

As for this clone: This CDR3 is also generated by other DNA sequences in the sample. The V gene is TRBV7-9, the J gene TRBJ1-6, with 7 nucleotides matching TRBD1. CDR3 length: 14 residues. Germline V CDR1 and CDR2: SEHNR, FQNEAQ (reference sequence). V dropped 5 bases and J dropped 5; count of bases not matched to a gene: 3. CDR3 protein: CASSPQGDNSPLHF. The CDR3 nucleotides read TGTGCCAGCAGCCCCCAGGGGGATAATTCACCCCTCCACTTT.

The V and J genes are TRBV28 and TRBJ1-5, with 8 nucleotides matching TRBD1. Trimming removed 6 bases from V and 3 bases from J; junction bases left unmatched: 4. The CDR3 spans 14 residues. Germline V CDR1 and CDR2: MDHEN, SYDVKM. The CDR3 region is CASRQTGVNQPQHF. The CDR3 nucleotides read TGTGCCAGCAGGCAGACAGGGGTCAATCAGCCCCAGCATTTT.

The J gene is TRBJ2-3, the V gene TRBV5-6; a weak D match, TRBD2 (5 bases). The CDR3 consists of 15 residues. Trimming stripped 0 bases from V and 0 bases from J, with 8 bases between. Germline CDR1 reads SGHDT; CDR2 reads YYEEEE. The CDR3 bases are TGTGCCAGCAGCTTGGCGGGCGGGAGCACAGATACGCAGTATTTT. Translation: CASSLAGGSTDTQYF.